This paragraph covers one TCR beta chain sequence. These data originate in a study of cytomegalovirus exposure and HLA in healthy donors. The PCR contained 60 Vbeta and 13 Jbeta primers. The method was immunoSEQ multiplex PCR; TCRdb's version includes in-frame clones alone and lacks a portion of them. The table lists some 210,000 clones, approximately 82% of them singletons, with roughly a tenth in the top ten. With V trimmed by 10 bases and J by 1 base, 6 bases remained unmatched. Germline loops: CDR1 MNHEY, CDR2 SVGAGI. This CDR3 is built from 14 residues. This chain uses TRBV6-5 with TRBJ2-1, with 8 positions matching TRBD2. The source material was PBMCs. This TCR derives from a woman between 45 and 60 years old in good health and CMV-seropositive. In DNA, the CDR3 is TGTGCCACCGCCACGGGGGGGTCCTACAATGAGCAGTTCTTC. Residues: CATATGGSYNEQFF.